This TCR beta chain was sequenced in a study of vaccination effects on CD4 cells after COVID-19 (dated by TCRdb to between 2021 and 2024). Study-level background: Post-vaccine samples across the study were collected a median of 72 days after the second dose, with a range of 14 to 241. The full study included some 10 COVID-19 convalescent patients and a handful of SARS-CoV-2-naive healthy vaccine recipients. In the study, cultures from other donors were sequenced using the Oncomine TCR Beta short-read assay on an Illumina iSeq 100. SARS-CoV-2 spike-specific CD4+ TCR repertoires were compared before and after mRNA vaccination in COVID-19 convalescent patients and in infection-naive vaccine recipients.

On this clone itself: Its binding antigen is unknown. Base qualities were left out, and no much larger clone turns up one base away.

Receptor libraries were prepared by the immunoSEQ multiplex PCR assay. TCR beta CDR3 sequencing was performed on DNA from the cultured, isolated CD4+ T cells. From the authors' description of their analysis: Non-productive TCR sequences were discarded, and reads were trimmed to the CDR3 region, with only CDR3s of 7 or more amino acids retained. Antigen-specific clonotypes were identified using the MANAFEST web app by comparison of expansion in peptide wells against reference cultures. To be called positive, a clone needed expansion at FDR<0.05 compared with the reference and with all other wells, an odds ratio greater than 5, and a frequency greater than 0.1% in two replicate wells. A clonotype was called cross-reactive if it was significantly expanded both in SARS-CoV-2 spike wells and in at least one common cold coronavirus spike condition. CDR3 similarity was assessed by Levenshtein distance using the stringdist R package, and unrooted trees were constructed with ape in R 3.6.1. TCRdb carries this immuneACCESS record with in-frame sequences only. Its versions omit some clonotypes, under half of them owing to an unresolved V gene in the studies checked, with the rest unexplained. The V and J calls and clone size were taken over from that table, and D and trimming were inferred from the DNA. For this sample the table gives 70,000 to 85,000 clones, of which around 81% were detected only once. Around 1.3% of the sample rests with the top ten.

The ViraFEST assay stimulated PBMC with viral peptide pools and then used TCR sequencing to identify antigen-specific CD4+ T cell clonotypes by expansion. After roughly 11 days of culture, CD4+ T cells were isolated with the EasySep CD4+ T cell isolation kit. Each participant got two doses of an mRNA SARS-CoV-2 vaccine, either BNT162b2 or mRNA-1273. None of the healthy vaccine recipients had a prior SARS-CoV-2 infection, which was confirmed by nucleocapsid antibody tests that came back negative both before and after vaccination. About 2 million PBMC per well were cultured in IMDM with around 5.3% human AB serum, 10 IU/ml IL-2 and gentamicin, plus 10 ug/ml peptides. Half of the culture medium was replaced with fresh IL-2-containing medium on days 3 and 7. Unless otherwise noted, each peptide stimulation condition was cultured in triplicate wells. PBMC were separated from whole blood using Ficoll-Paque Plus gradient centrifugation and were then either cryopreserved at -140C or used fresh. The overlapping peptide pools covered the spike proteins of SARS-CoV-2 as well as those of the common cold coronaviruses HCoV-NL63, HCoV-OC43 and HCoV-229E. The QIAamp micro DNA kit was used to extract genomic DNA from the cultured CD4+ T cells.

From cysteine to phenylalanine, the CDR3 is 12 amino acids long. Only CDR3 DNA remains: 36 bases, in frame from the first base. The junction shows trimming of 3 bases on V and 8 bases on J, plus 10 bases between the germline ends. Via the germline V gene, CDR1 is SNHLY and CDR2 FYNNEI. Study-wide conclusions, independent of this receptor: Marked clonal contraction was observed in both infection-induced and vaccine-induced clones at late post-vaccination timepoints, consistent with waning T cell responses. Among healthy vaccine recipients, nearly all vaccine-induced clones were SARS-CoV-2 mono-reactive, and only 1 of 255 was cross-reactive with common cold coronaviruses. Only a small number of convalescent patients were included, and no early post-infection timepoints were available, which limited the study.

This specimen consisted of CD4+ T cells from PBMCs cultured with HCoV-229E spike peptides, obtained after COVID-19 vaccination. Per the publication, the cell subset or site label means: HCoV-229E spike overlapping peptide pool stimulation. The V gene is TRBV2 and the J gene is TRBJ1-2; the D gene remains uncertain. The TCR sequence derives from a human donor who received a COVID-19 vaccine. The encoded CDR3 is CASSEFKGGYTF. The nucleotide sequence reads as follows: TGTGCCAGCAGTGAGTTTAAGGGAGGCTACACCTTC.